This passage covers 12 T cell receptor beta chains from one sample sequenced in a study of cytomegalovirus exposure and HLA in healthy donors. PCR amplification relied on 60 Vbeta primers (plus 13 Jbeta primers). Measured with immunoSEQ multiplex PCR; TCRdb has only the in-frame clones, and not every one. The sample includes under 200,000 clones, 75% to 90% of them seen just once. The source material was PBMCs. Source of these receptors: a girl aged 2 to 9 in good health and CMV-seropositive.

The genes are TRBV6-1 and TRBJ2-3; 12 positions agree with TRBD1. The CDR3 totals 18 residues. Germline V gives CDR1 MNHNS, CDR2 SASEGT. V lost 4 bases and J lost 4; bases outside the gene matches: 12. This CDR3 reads CASSGRDRGPVYSDTQYF. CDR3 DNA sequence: TGTGCCAGCAGTGGCCGGGACAGGGGGCCCGTCTATTCAGATACGCAGTATTTT.

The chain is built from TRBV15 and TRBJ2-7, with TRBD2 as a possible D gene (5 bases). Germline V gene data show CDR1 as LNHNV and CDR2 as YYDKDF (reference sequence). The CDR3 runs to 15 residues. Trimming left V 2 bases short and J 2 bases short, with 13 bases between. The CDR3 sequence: CATSRNRESTYEQYF. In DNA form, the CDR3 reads TGTGCCACCAGCAGAAACCGGGAAAGCACCTACGAGCAGTACTTC.

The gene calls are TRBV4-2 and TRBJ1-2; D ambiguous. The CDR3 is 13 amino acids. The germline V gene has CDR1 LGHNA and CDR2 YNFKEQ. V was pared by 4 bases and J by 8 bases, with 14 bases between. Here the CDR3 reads CASSPGRGGGYTF. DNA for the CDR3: TGTGCCAGCAGCCCAGGACGGGGAGGCGGCTACACCTTC.

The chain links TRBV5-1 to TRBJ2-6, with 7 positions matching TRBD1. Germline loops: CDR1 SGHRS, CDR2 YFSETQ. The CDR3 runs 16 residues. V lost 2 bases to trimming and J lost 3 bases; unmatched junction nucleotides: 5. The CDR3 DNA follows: TGCGCCAGCAGCTTCCAAACAGGGGTTGGGGCCAACGTCCTGACTTTC. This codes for CASSFQTGVGANVLTF.

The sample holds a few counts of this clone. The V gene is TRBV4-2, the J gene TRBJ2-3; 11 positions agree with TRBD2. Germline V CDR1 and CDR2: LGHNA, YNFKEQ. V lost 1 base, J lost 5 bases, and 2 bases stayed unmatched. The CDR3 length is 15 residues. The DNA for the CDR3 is TGTGCCAGCAGCCAAGTTACTAGCGGGAGAGATACGCAGTATTTT. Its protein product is CASSQVTSGRDTQYF.

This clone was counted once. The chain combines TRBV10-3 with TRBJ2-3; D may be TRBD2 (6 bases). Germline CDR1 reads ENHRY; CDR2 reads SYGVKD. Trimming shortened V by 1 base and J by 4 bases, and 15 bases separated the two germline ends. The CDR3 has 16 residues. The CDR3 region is CAISEWSGAQADTQYF. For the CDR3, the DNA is TGTGCCATCAGTGAGTGGTCGGGAGCTCAGGCAGATACGCAGTATTTT.

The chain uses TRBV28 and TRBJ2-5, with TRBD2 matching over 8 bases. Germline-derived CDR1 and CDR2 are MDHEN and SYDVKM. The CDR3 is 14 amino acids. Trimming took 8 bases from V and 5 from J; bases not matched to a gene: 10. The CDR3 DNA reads TGTGCCAGCGGGAGACCGGGGGGGAGGGAGACCCAGTACTTC. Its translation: CASGRPGGRETQYF.

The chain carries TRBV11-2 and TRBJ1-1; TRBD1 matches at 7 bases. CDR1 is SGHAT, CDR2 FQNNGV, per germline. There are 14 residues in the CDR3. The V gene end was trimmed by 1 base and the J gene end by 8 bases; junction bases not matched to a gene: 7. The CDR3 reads CASSLAWRQGEAFF. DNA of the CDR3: TGTGCCAGCAGCTTAGCCTGGCGACAGGGAGAAGCTTTCTTT.

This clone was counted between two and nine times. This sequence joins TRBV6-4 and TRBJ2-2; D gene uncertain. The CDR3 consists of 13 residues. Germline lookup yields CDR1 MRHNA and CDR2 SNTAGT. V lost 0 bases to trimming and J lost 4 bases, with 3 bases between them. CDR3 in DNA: TGTGCCAGCAGTGACTCCGGCACCGGGGAGCTGTTTTTT. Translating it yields CASSDSGTGELFF.

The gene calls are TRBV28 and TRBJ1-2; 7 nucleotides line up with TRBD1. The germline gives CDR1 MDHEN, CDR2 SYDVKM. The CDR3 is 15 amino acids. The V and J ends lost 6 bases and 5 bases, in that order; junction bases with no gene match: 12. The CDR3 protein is CASSATGTADYGYTF. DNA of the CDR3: TGTGCCAGCAGCGCGACCGGGACAGCGGATTATGGCTACACCTTC.

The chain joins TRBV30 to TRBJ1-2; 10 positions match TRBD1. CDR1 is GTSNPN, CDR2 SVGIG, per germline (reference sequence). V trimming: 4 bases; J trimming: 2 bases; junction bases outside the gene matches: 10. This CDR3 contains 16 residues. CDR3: CAWTNFWTGGNYGYTF. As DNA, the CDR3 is TGTGCCTGGACGAACTTCTGGACAGGGGGGAACTATGGCTACACCTTC.

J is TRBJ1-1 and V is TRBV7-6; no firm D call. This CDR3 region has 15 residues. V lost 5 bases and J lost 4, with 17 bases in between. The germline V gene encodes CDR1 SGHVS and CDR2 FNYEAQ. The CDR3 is CASSIDRVLSTEAFF. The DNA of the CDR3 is TGTGCCAGCAGCATAGACCGGGTTTTGAGCACTGAAGCTTTCTTT.